This T cell receptor beta chain was recorded in a study of T cells after yellow fever vaccination. TCRdb reprocessed the 5' RACE reads with MiXCR, giving one entry per CDR3 protein. The repertoire holds 450,000 to 550,000 distinct CDR3 sequences, with around a fifth as singletons. Ten or more counts support this clonotype. Per germline, CDR1 MNHNS and CDR2 SASEGT. The CDR3 sequence is 13 residues long. V shed 6 bases, J shed 4 bases, and the junction held 4 bases outside the gene matches. This sequence originates from a man aged 18-30 years who received the YFV17D yellow fever vaccine. The chain couples TRBV6-1 to TRBJ2-3; 7 positions agree with TRBD2. Sequencing was performed on PBMCs, taken roughly 20 days after the first yellow fever vaccination. The CDR3 DNA reads TGTGCCAGCAGCCCCGGGGGGTCAGATACGCAGTATTTT. Encoded protein: CASSPGGSDTQYF.